These 9 T cell receptor beta chains were all obtained from the same sample, sequenced in a study of T cells in Graves' hyperthyroidism and ophthalmopathy. The CDR3 regions of TCR beta were amplified from RNA transcripts. The study used the HTBI primer set for a first-round RT-PCR of the TCR CDR3. From the multiplex PCR reads, TCRdb called clonotypes with MiXCR, one entry per CDR3 protein. The sample records 450,000 to 650,000 distinct CDR3 sequences, around 14% being singletons. Material for sequencing was blood. The receptors shown here come from a young woman with Graves' ophthalmopathy.

This clonotype was observed at least ten times. The chain has TRBV12-3 or TRBV12-4 and TRBJ2-1; D perhaps matches TRBD1 (6 bases). The CDR3 covers 17 residues. V gave up 3 bases and J gave up 1 base, with 16 bases separating them. As DNA, the CDR3 is TGTGCCAGCAGTTTGAGGGGGTGGGCGGTGTCCTACAATGAGCAGTTCTTC. Protein sequence: CASSLRGWAVSYNEQFF.

The chain couples TRBV20-1 to TRBJ2-1, with D perhaps being TRBD1 or TRBD2 (6 bases each). This CDR3 has 14 amino acids. V was trimmed by 0 bases and J by 9 bases, leaving 15 bases between them. CDR1 and CDR2 (germline): DFQATT, SNEGSKA (reference sequence). CDR3 amino acids: CSAREGGLAGEQFF. CDR3 nucleotides: TGCAGTGCTAGAGAAGGGGGGCTAGCCGGTGAGCAGTTCTTC.

This clonotype occurred many times. The chain combines TRBV12-3 or TRBV12-4 with TRBJ2-3, with TRBD2 matching 8 bases. V lost 7 bases, J lost 2 bases, and 8 bases stayed unmatched. CDR3 size: 15 residues. CDR3 nucleotides: TGTGCCAGCACAAGCGGGAGTGGGGCCACAGATACGCAGTATTTT. Amino acid sequence: CASTSGSGATDTQYF.

At least ten counts were recorded for this clonotype. This rearrangement joins TRBV19 to TRBJ2-7; TRBD2 aligns across 8 bases. This CDR3 has 15 residues. V gave up 8 bases and J gave up 4 bases; unmatched junction bases: 13. CDR1 is LNHDA, CDR2 SQIVND, per germline (reference sequence). The CDR3 loop is CASQERGLGAYEQYF. The CDR3 DNA sequence: TGTGCCAGTCAGGAGCGGGGGCTTGGGGCTTACGAGCAGTACTTC.

The rearrangement links TRBV4-1 to TRBJ1-4; D unresolved. Germline V gives CDR1 MGHRA, CDR2 YSYEKL. V dropped 2 bases and J dropped 7 bases, with 8 bases sitting between them. The CDR3 consists of 13 residues. Here the CDR3 DNA reads TGCGCCAGCAGCCAATTGATAGTTGAAAAACTGTTTTTT. Its protein is CASSQLIVEKLFF.

This clonotype was counted once. The V call is TRBV2, the J call TRBJ2-1, with 13 bases that match TRBD2. Germline CDR1 reads SNHLY; CDR2 reads FYNNEI. The CDR3 contains 16 residues. V gave up 4 bases and J gave up 4 bases; unmatched junction bases: 4. CDR3 in DNA: TGTGCCAGCAGTGGGACTAGCGGGAGTGCGTACAATGAGCAGTTCTTC. It encodes CASSGTSGSAYNEQFF.

In its sample, this clonotype was seen many times. This chain connects TRBV7-9 to TRBJ1-2, with 8 nucleotides matching TRBD1. Trimming at V came to 0 bases and at J to 6 bases, leaving 3 bases not matched to a gene. There are 14 residues in the CDR3. CDR1 is SEHNR, CDR2 FQNEAQ, per germline (reference sequence). The CDR3 here is CASSLADRVDGYTF. The CDR3 DNA reads TGTGCCAGCAGCTTAGCGGACAGGGTGGATGGCTACACCTTC.

The V call is TRBV6-2 or TRBV6-3, the J call TRBJ2-7, with TRBD2 matching over 9 bases. The J segment lost 5 bases and the V segment lost 7 bases, leaving 12 bases of the junction unmatched. The CDR3 spans 15 residues. Germline CDR1 is MNHEY and CDR2 is SVGEGT. DNA of the CDR3: TGTGCCAGCACCCCAAATAGCGGGAGTAGCGACGAGCAGTACTTC. It specifies CASTPNSGSSDEQYF.

This clonotype was detected a few times. This chain connects TRBV7-9 to TRBJ1-6, with a possible D match to TRBD1 (6 bases). Trimming removed 5 bases from V and 6 bases from J, with 20 bases in between. Per germline, CDR1 SEHNR and CDR2 FQNEAQ (reference sequence). The CDR3 length is 17 residues. The CDR3 coding sequence is TGTGCCAGCAGCCTCCCAAAGGTTGGACAGCGTAATTCACCCCTCCACTTT. Its protein is CASSLPKVGQRNSPLHF.